These 27 T cell receptor beta chains share one sample of origin, sequenced in a study of control samples from healthy donors and cancer patients (dated by TCRdb to 2018 to 2020). Preparation of the library involved the immunoSEQ multiplex PCR assay. The table was pulled from immuneACCESS by TCRdb, which kept in-frame rearrangements only. Such tables lose some clones; where checked, under half of the loss comes from unresolved V genes, and the rest has no known cause. The sample table lists approximately 150,000 clones, approximately 94% of them with a count of one. The ten biggest clones cover around 13% of the sample. The specimen sequenced was PBMCs. These receptors all stem from a man aged 55 to 69 with colorectal cancer.

The gene calls are TRBV6-5 and TRBJ1-4; no clear D. The CDR3 spans 14 residues. V lost 4 bases and J 0 bases, leaving 6 bases between the germline ends. The germline CDR1 and CDR2 sequences are MNHEY and SVGAGI. CDR3: CASSFDATNEKLFF. The CDR3, as DNA: TGTGCCAGCAGTTTCGATGCAACTAATGAAAAACTGTTTTTT.

The gene calls are TRBV5-1 and TRBJ1-2; D not resolved. CDR1 is SGHRS and CDR2 is YFSETQ in the germline V gene. The length of the CDR3 is 14 residues. The V end lost 0 bases, the J end lost 5 bases, and 11 bases lay between the germline ends. The CDR3 DNA reads as TGCGCCAGCAGCTTGGAAGGGATTGAGTATGGCTACACCTTC. Protein sequence: CASSLEGIEYGYTF.

The chain employs TRBV19 and TRBJ2-1; weak D call: TRBD2 (6 bases). Trimming shortened V by 3 bases and J by 8 bases, and 11 bases separated the two germline ends. The CDR3 extends over 13 amino acids. The germline V gene has CDR1 LNHDA and CDR2 SQIVND (reference sequence). The CDR3 reads CASSIGGLYEQFF. The CDR3 nucleotides read TGTGCCAGTAGTATCGGAGGGCTCTATGAGCAGTTCTTC.

The chain has TRBV5-1 and TRBJ1-1; D is ambiguous. The ends were cut back, 0 bases at V and 3 bases at J, with 6 bases in the middle. The CDR3 runs to 13 residues. The germline gives CDR1 SGHRS, CDR2 YFSETQ. The CDR3 loop is CASSLVLDTEAFF. CDR3 DNA: TGCGCCAGCAGCTTGGTGCTGGACACTGAAGCTTTCTTT.

The V gene is TRBV30, the J gene TRBJ1-5; TRBD1 might be the D (5 bases). The CDR3 totals 14 residues. Trimming removed 1 base from V and 4 bases from J, with 11 bases in between. The V gene's germline CDR1 is GTSNPN and CDR2 SVGIG (reference sequence). The CDR3 DNA follows: TGTGCCTGGAGTGGGGGGGTAGCAAATCAGCCCCAGCATTTT. Translated: CAWSGGVANQPQHF.

The V gene is TRBV27, the J gene TRBJ1-6; 7 bases match TRBD1. Germline loops: CDR1 MNHEY, CDR2 SMNVEV (reference sequence). V lost 3 bases to trimming and J lost 7 bases; unmatched junction nucleotides: 15. The CDR3 contains 18 residues. CDR3 amino acids: CASSFSSPGQERNSPLHF. The CDR3 region has the DNA TGTGCCAGCAGTTTCTCTTCCCCCGGACAGGAACGAAATTCACCCCTCCACTTT.

The chain has TRBV6-1 and TRBJ1-2, with D hard to call. The CDR3 loop spans 14 amino acids. Germline assignment: CDR1 MNHNS and CDR2 SASEGT. The ends were cut back, 3 bases at V and 7 bases at J, with 15 bases in the middle. CDR3 residues: CASSDPDLRRGYTF. Here the CDR3 DNA reads TGTGCCAGCAGTGACCCGGACCTTCGGCGTGGCTACACCTTC.

This sequence joins TRBV5-4 and TRBJ2-2, with 10 bases identical to TRBD2. Per the germline V gene, CDR1 is SGHNT and CDR2 is YYREEE (reference sequence). Trimming at V came to 3 bases and at J to 4 bases, leaving 9 bases not matched to a gene. The CDR3 has 17 amino acids. The chain's CDR3 is CASSSASGGPGTGELFF. CDR3 in DNA: TGTGCCAGCAGCTCCGCTAGCGGGGGCCCGGGCACCGGGGAGCTGTTTTTT.

The CDR3 nucleotides are TGTGCCAGCAGCCTCGGGGGCGTAGATACGCAGTATTTT. This translates into CASSLGGVDTQYF. The rearrangement links TRBV27 to TRBJ2-3, with D perhaps matching TRBD1 or TRBD2 (6 bases each). Germline V gene sequence: CDR1 MNHEY, CDR2 SMNVEV (reference sequence). CDR3 length: 13 amino acids. V was shortened by 6 bases and J by 5 bases, with 12 bases between the two germline ends.

The J gene is TRBJ2-3, the V gene TRBV21-1; TRBD1, the D gene given by the table, was not confirmed from the DNA. TRBV21-1 is a recognized pseudogene. The CDR3 consists of 16 residues. The DNA for the CDR3 is TGTGCCAGCAGCCCCCACCCCAGGGGAAGGGGGGATACGCAGTATTTT. It yields the protein CASSPHPRGRGDTQYF.

The chain combines TRBV25-1 with TRBJ1-1, with TRBD1 as a possible D gene (6 bases). The CDR3 has 15 amino acids. V dropped 5 bases and J dropped 3 bases, with 16 bases sitting between them. The germline V gene has CDR1 MGHDK and CDR2 SYGVNS. CDR3 bases: TGTGCCAGCAGTTTGGCCGGGGGGGCCTACACTGAAGCTTTCTTT. Translating gives CASSLAGGAYTEAFF.

The chain recombines TRBV19 with TRBJ2-1, with no clear D. The CDR3 is 12 amino acids. Trimming removed 2 bases at V and 8 bases at J, with 7 bases between. The germline gives CDR1 LNHDA, CDR2 SQIVND (reference sequence). In DNA form, the CDR3 reads TGTGCCAGTAGTATACCTGGCCATGAGCAGTTCTTC. This sequence encodes CASSIPGHEQFF. The whole variable domain, remainder taken from reference TRBV19 and TRBJ2-1, is DGGITQSPKYLFRKEGQNVTLSCEQNLNHDAMYWYRQDPGQGLRLIYYSQIVNDFQKGDIAEGYSVSREKKESFPLTVTSAQKNPTAFYLCASSIPGHEQFFGPGTRLTVL.

The V call is TRBV7-9, the J call TRBJ1-1; tentative D call: TRBD1 (5 bases). This CDR3 is 12 amino acids long. From germline, CDR1 is SEHNR and CDR2 FQNEAQ (reference sequence). V was clipped by 3 bases and J by 10 bases, with 12 bases between them. Here the CDR3 reads CASSFEGRGAFF. The CDR3 DNA reads as TGTGCCAGCAGCTTCGAGGGGCGGGGAGCTTTCTTT.

The chain combines TRBV6-5 with TRBJ2-5, with D possibly being TRBD1 (5 bases). Trimming removed 7 bases from V and 5 bases from J, with 20 bases in between. This CDR3 has 15 residues. Germline loops: CDR1 MNHEY, CDR2 SVGAGI. The CDR3 region is CASNRRGLIGETQYF. In DNA, the CDR3 is TGTGCCAGCAACCGAAGGGGCCTCATAGGGGAGACCCAGTACTTC.

This chain connects TRBV4-3 to TRBJ1-4; TRBD1 is a possible D gene (5 bases). Germline V gene sequence: CDR1 LGHNA, CDR2 YSLEER. The CDR3 length is 15 residues. Trimming removed 2 bases at V and 8 bases at J, with 15 bases between. The CDR3 nucleotides are TGCGCCAGCAGCCAACGAGGGGCGCGCGGCGAAAAACTGTTTTTT. It yields the protein CASSQRGARGEKLFF.

Details on this clone: The limits of the CDR3 on the DNA are not certain, so only TCRdb's listed CDR3 is given. The V gene is TRBV6-2 or TRBV6-3, the J gene TRBJ1-2; the table's TRBD1 call for D was not verified on the DNA. Germline CDR1 is MNHEY and CDR2 is SVGEGT. The CDR3 adds up to 14 amino acids, both ends counted. CDR3 region: CASSTSLGASGYTF.

V gene TRBV3-1 (or the pseudogene TRBV3-2) combines with J gene TRBJ1-4; D is perhaps TRBD1 (5 bases). This CDR3 is built from 17 residues. CDR1 and CDR2 from the germline V gene are LGHDT and YNNKEL (reference sequence). Deletions cut 3 bases from V and 0 bases from J, with 14 bases between. CDR3 in DNA: TGTGCCAGCAGCCAGGGCGCAGGGTATCCAACTAATGAAAAACTGTTTTTT. As protein: CASSQGAGYPTNEKLFF.

The chain has TRBV6-5 and TRBJ1-1; no definite D call. Germline assignment: CDR1 MNHEY and CDR2 SVGAGI. The V and J ends lost 4 bases and 11 bases respectively, with 26 bases between them. The CDR3 has 16 residues. The CDR3: CASSSGEGGVRTDAFF. CDR3 in DNA: TGTGCCAGCAGTTCGGGTGAGGGAGGCGTGAGGACGGACGCTTTCTTT.

The chain carries TRBV10-3 and TRBJ1-2; D unresolved. Trimming pared 3 bases from V and 4 bases from J, leaving 9 bases between. Germline CDR1 is ENHRY and CDR2 is SYGVKD. This CDR3 contains 13 residues. The CDR3 loop is CAISDQAPYGYTF. CDR3 DNA: TGTGCCATCAGTGACCAGGCCCCCTATGGCTACACCTTC.

The CDR3 here is CASSEAGWANEKLFF. CDR3 nucleotide sequence: TGTGCCAGCAGTGAAGCCGGTTGGGCTAATGAAAAACTGTTTTTT. The chain links TRBV2 to TRBJ1-4; D unclear. The CDR3 has 15 residues. Germline V gives CDR1 SNHLY, CDR2 FYNNEI. V lost 0 bases and J 3 bases, leaving 8 bases between the germline ends.

DNA of the CDR3: TGTGCCAGCAGGACAGGATTCGAAAAACTGTTTTTT. As protein: CASRTGFEKLFF. V and J are TRBV2 and TRBJ1-4; a possible D gene is TRBD1 (6 bases). Germline assignment: CDR1 SNHLY and CDR2 FYNNEI. This CDR3 has 12 amino acids. V lost 6 bases and J 8 bases, leaving 10 bases between the germline ends.

V gene TRBV4-1 combines with J gene TRBJ1-5, with a tentative D call TRBD1 (5 bases). The CDR3 extends over 15 amino acids. Germline V gene sequence: CDR1 MGHRA, CDR2 YSYEKL. V was pared by 1 base and J by 2 bases, with 9 bases between. The CDR3 here is CASSQGRQRNQPQHF. CDR3 nucleotide sequence: TGCGCCAGCAGCCAAGGGAGACAGCGCAATCAGCCCCAGCATTTT.

The V gene is TRBV5-1, the J gene TRBJ1-1, with TRBD1 identical over 7 bases. Trimming cost V 2 bases and J 0 bases; bases outside gene matches: 10. The CDR3 spans 17 residues. Looked up from germline, CDR1 is SGHRS and CDR2 is YFSETQ. CDR3 sequence: CASSLGLNRGMNTEAFF. CDR3 nucleotide sequence: TGCGCCAGCAGCTTAGGGTTGAACAGGGGCATGAACACTGAAGCTTTCTTT.

The V gene is TRBV6-1, the J gene TRBJ2-1; 8 bases line up with TRBD1. CDR3 length equals 16 residues. J was trimmed by 1 base and V by 4 bases; bases with no gene match: 6. Germline CDR1 MNHNS, CDR2 SASEGT. The DNA of the CDR3 is TGTGCCAGCAGTGGCCGTCGGACAGGGTCCTACAATGAGCAGTTCTTC. Its protein is CASSGRRTGSYNEQFF.

The J gene is TRBJ1-1, the V gene TRBV18; D call uncertain. Trimming stripped 1 base from V and 2 bases from J, with 8 bases between. The CDR3 runs to 14 residues. The germline CDR1 and CDR2 sequences are KGHSH and LQKENI. The CDR3 sequence is CASSPRQVNTEAFF. The CDR3 DNA is TGTGCCAGCTCACCACGTCAGGTAAACACTGAAGCTTTCTTT.

Of note for this clone: Other DNA sequences within the sample encode an identical CDR3. The chain links TRBV18 to TRBJ1-5; D call uncertain. The CDR3 totals 12 residues. Germline V gives CDR1 KGHSH, CDR2 LQKENI. Trimming stripped 0 bases from V and 7 bases from J, with 4 bases between. The CDR3 sequence: CASSPPGQPQHF. Here the CDR3 DNA reads TGTGCCAGCTCACCACCGGGGCAGCCCCAGCATTTT. Using reference TRBV18 and TRBJ1-5 for the parts outside the CDR3, the full variable domain is NAGVMQNPRHLVRRRGQEARLRCSPMKGHSHVYWYRQLPEEGLKFMVYLQKENIIDESGMPKERFSAEFPKEGPSILRIQQVVRGDSAAYFCASSPPGQPQHFGDGTRLSIL.

This rearrangement joins TRBV7-2 to TRBJ2-1; 10 bases are shared with TRBD2. CDR3 length: 15 residues. V dropped 4 bases and J dropped 7; count of bases not matched to a gene: 7. The germline gives CDR1 SGHTA, CDR2 FQGNSA. This CDR3 reads CASSWRSGGANEQFF. As DNA, the CDR3 is TGTGCCAGCAGCTGGCGGAGCGGGGGGGCGAATGAGCAGTTCTTC.